The clone carrying this T cell receptor (beta chain) is a singleton in its sample. J was trimmed by 8 bases and V by 4 bases; bases with no gene match: 14. The CDR3 contains 17 residues. Germline assignment: CDR1 SGHDN and CDR2 FVKESK. The record originates from a study of blood T cell repertoires in COVID-19. Some clones are missing from TCRdb's copy, which holds only in-frame ones; the method was immunoSEQ multiplex PCR. The sample contains under 200,000 clones, approximately 86% of which appear only once. The origin of this receptor is an elderly woman with COVID-19, enrolled during active disease. V gene TRBV14 combines with J gene TRBJ2-1; TRBD2 matches 10 bases. Material: peripheral blood. For the CDR3, the DNA is TGTGCCAGCAGCCCCATCGCCCTAGCGGGAGTTTCCCATGAGCAGTTCTTC. Translated, it gives CASSPIALAGVSHEQFF. Filled out from reference TRBV14 and TRBJ2-1, the complete variable domain reads EAGVTQFPSHSVIEKGQTVTLRCDPISGHDNLYWYRRVMGKEIKFLLHFVKESKQDESGMPNNRFLAERTGGTYSTLKVQPAELEDSGVYFCASSPIALAGVSHEQFFGPGTRLTVL.